This T cell receptor beta chain was documented in a study of blood T cell repertoires in COVID-19 (dated by TCRdb to the early 2020s). Regarding the complete study: The collaborator samples originated in the United States, Italy and Spain and spanned the acute and convalescent phases of COVID-19. The repertoires were released in a freely available public database meant as a resource for research on the immune response to SARS-CoV-2. Samples came from the ongoing ImmuneRACE study (first 160 participants) plus 1,254 subjects from 6 global collaborators. The prospective study material was composed of cDNA or gDNA derived from T cells, B-cell-depleted T cells, or PBMCs. Nearly every sample came with metadata listing a de-identified subject ID, COVID-19 status, age in years and sex. The dataset comprised deeply sampled blood TCRbeta repertoires from subjects exposed to, actively infected with, or recovered from COVID-19. Where available, HLA class I and class II types were taken from metadata supplied by the sample provider and were not determined by assay-based typing. What the study reported, not specific to this receptor: How much clinical and demographic metadata was included differed by source and by participant, and the metadata was provided uncurated.

TCRbeta CDR3 regions were amplified from genomic DNA by means of the immunoSEQ Assay, a bias-controlled multiplex PCR. In the source study's methods: Nucleated cell counts per sample were estimated from amplification of reference gene primers within the assay. Sequence reads were collapsed and filtered to measure the absolute abundance of every unique TCRbeta CDR3 rearrangement. Productive Simpson clonality was computed per sample as the square root of Simpson's diversity index over productive rearrangements. TCRdb took this table from immuneACCESS and kept in-frame rearrangements with V and J called. Such tables lack part of the clones; where checked against another copy, unresolved V genes explain under half of the gap, and the rest is unexplained. V and J calls and clone size are as listed in that table; D and trimming were resolved from the DNA. This sample gives about 160,000 clones in total; under 80% of them show up just once. 2.8% of the sample belongs to the ten largest clones.

Collaborating institutions collected whole blood in K2EDTA tubes following their own protocols. Collaborator samples were shipped for TCRbeta analysis as frozen whole blood, isolated PBMCs, or DNA extracted from either sample type. The CDR3 holds 14 amino acids from the cysteine to the phenylalanine. Kept here is only the CDR3 DNA, which spans 42 bases and is read in frame from base 1. At the junction V is shortened by 1 base and J by 1 base, with 7 bases in between. CDR1 and CDR2 (SGHVS, FQNEAQ) derive from the germline V gene. This clone turned up a few times. The specificity of this receptor is unknown. Nothing much larger sits one base from this clone, and base qualities are not available.

This chain is built from TRBV7-8 and TRBJ1-1, with the D gene too uncertain to name. Sequenced sample: peripheral blood. This receptor was taken from a man between 65 and 85 years old with acute or convalescent COVID-19. The nucleotides are TGTGCCAGCAGCTTAGAAGACTGGAACACTGAAGCTTTCTTT. Its amino acids are CASSLEDWNTEAFF.